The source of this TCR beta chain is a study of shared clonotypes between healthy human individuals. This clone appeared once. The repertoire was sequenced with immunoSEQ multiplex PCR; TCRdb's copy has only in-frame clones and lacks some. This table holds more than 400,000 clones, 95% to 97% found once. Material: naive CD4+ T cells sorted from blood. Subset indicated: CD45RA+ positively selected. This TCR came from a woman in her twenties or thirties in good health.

This chain's CDR3 is CASSEFETSGRKGTQYF. The DNA of the CDR3 is TGTGCCAGCAGTGAATTCGAGACTAGCGGGAGGAAGGGTACGCAGTATTTT. V is TRBV25-1 and J is TRBJ2-3; 13 bases fit TRBD2. CDR3 length: 17 residues. The germline V gene encodes CDR1 MGHDK and CDR2 SYGVNS. V dropped 1 base and J dropped 8; count of bases not matched to a gene: 9. Full variable domain (outside the CDR3, taken from reference TRBV25-1 and TRBJ2-3): EADIYQTPRYLVIGTGKKITLECSQTMGHDKMYWYQQDPGMELHLIHYSYGVNSTEKGDLSSESTVSRIRTEHFPLTLESARPSHTSQYLCASSEFETSGRKGTQYFGPGTRLTVL.